Listed below are T cell receptor beta chains from one sample, sequenced in a study of CD8+CD57+ T cells in acquired aplastic anemia. TCRdb processed the reads anew with MiXCR; each CDR3 protein has one entry. The table lists 130,000 or so distinct CDR3 sequences, roughly 55% of them singletons. The sample was sorted CD4+, CD8+, or CD8+CD57+ T cells (not recorded which) from PBMCs. These receptors all come from a human donor with aplastic anemia. Each CDR3 is given without its conserved first and last residue. Not all rows give a size; the values are once, few, many and, for expanded clones, a class.

>TRBJ1-3|TRBV7-9|NA
ASSYSGNTLY
>TRBJ2-7|TRBV27|many
ASSGGSFYEQY
>TRBJ2-1|TRBV29-1|many
SVGGNEQF
>TRBJ1-2|TRBV15|NA
ATSRDWAGGSRNYGYT
>TRBJ1-1|TRBV11-2|many
ASSSSMTGDDTEAF
>TRBJ2-5|TRBV5-1|NA
ASSWEGTQY
>TRBJ1-2|TRBV27|NA
ASSPNRDREGYT
>TRBJ2-7|TRBV25-1|NA
ASRDRGLNEQY
>TRBJ1-2|TRBV15|NA
ATSREIVTGGDGYT
>TRBJ2-5|TRBV4-3|many
ASSQERLVRETQY
>TRBJ2-3|TRBV20-1|few
SASGGLASDTQY
>TRBJ1-2|TRBV29-1|NA
SVDGQGEWYGYT
>TRBJ2-5|TRBV19|NA
ASSWTGAETQY
>TRBJ1-2|TRBV24-1|NA
ATSDLGRNYGYT
>TRBJ1-6|TRBV5-8|NA
ASSLGTANSPLH
>TRBJ1-2|TRBV19|NA
ASSMGGLNYGYT
>TRBJ1-6|TRBV7-9|NA
ASSLGNSPLH
>TRBJ2-3|TRBV7-2|once
ASSGGGSDTQY
>TRBJ2-3|TRBV2|NA
ASRLNRGTQY
>TRBJ2-3|TRBV9|few
ASSVEGRTQY
>TRBJ2-7|TRBV15|many
ATSRERIGQY
>TRBJ2-3|TRBV15|NA
ATSRLAGFRDTQY
>TRBJ2-5|TRBV7-6|NA
ASSLVEREPY
>TRBJ2-2|TRBV7-8|NA
ASSLRGELF
>TRBJ2-7|TRBV2|NA
ASRAGVLNYEQY
>TRBJ1-5|TRBV27|NA
ASSLGGVQPQH
>TRBJ2-7|TRBV20-1|once
SAKQGLAGDTETPYEQY
>TRBJ2-1|TRBV29-1|NA
SVEENEQF
>TRBJ2-5|TRBV2|NA
ASRTGRVETQY
>TRBJ2-5|TRBV7-9|NA
ASSLVSGGETQY
>TRBJ2-3|TRBV15|NA
ATSRAASGTDTQY
>TRBJ2-1|TRBV29-1|few
SVAGASEQF
>TRBJ2-1|TRBV24-1|few
ATSDLSNEQF
>TRBJ2-5|TRBV9|many
ASSVGGVQETQY
>TRBJ2-7|TRBV20-1|NA
SATPPGQGYEQY
>TRBJ1-5|TRBV29-1|NA
SVGGLSNQPQH
>TRBJ1-2|TRBV7-9|NA
ANSPVGNYDYT
>TRBJ2-2|TRBV6-4|NA
ASSESEEAGELF
>TRBJ1-1|TRBV5-1|many
ASSLARLSPEAF
>TRBJ2-7|TRBV29-1|NA
SVEVAGQGATYEQY
>TRBJ2-2|TRBV19|few
ASSYWENTGELF
>TRBJ1-1|TRBV19|NA
ASSWNRMNTEAF
>TRBJ1-5|TRBV3-1|few
ASSQGGSDINQPQH
>TRBJ2-2|TRBV10-3|NA
AISRDPSGELF
>TRBJ1-3|TRBV19|NA
ASRDREYSGNTIC
>TRBJ2-7|TRBV10-2|few
ASSDLAGGSYEQY
>TRBJ2-2|TRBV13|NA
ASSLTGTGGVTGELF
>TRBJ1-1|TRBV7-2|NA
ASSRQVQTEAF
>TRBJ1-6|TRBV15|few
ATSRTGLRDSPLH
>TRBJ2-7|TRBV7-8|NA
ASSLEVFSDGDEQY
>TRBJ2-1|TRBV7-8|NA
ASSLRGEQF
>TRBJ2-5|TRBV7-8|NA
ASSQQGVETQY
>TRBJ1-2|TRBV20-1|NA
SAREGENYGYT
>TRBJ2-5|TRBV5-4|many
ASSSDRGLQETQY
>TRBJ2-7|TRBV15|many
ATSSTWGGNSSYYEQY
>TRBJ2-1|TRBV20-1|NA
SARDIAGTYNEQF
>TRBJ2-7|TRBV12-3/TRBV12-4|few
ASHQDGSSYEQY
>TRBJ2-1|TRBV9|NA
ASSARLATHNEQF
>TRBJ2-3|TRBV7-6|NA
ASSLAWGSGLDTQY
>TRBJ2-7|TRBV20-1|NA
SASSGGKNYEQY